This TCR beta chain was recovered during a study of blood T cell repertoires in COVID-19. Overall study context: Spain, Italy and the United States supplied samples that represented acute and convalescent COVID-19. Sample material is recorded as cDNA or gDNA derived from T cells, B-cell-depleted T cells, or PBMCs.

This table comes from immunoSEQ multiplex PCR, and its TCRdb copy is limited to in-frame clones, with some not included. The sample lists some 260,000 clones, roughly 82% occurring once. This clone was seen a few times. Germline values: CDR1 SGHVS, CDR2 FQNEAQ. V was trimmed by 1 base and J by 5 bases, leaving 17 bases between them. The CDR3 runs 16 residues. This sequence originates from an elderly woman with active or convalescent COVID-19. The V and J genes are TRBV7-8 and TRBJ1-1; tentatively, D is TRBD1 (6 bases). Sequenced: peripheral blood. CDR3 nucleotide sequence: TGTGCCAGCAGCTTAGGGTGGGGGCGCGGGTTGACTGAAGCTTTCTTT. This gives the protein CASSLGWGRGLTEAFF.